The 15 T cell receptor beta chains reported below all come from one sample, sequenced in a study of T cells in Graves' hyperthyroidism and ophthalmopathy. The TCR beta CDR3 regions underwent amplification using RNA transcripts as the source. The HTBI primer set drove a first-round RT-PCR of the TCR CDR3. TCRdb analysed the multiplex PCR reads with MiXCR anew, one entry per CDR3 protein. The top ten clones hold less than 75% of a sample with 300,000 to 450,000 distinct CDR3 sequences, approximately 25% of them seen once. The specimen was blood. Every receptor here comes from a man over 45 with Graves' hyperthyroidism.

V usage is TRBV2 and J usage is TRBJ2-7; no reliable D call. CDR1 is SNHLY, CDR2 FYNNEI, per germline. V shed 7 bases and J shed 0 bases, with 13 bases lying between them. There are 14 residues in the CDR3. CDR3: CASNPDLSSYEQYF. The CDR3 DNA is TGTGCCAGCAACCCAGACCTGAGCTCCTACGAGCAGTACTTC.

This clonotype was detected a few times. The chain has TRBV29-1 and TRBJ2-2; D not resolved. V lost 5 bases to trimming and J lost 3 bases, with 10 bases between them. This CDR3 is 13 amino acids long. The germline V gene encodes CDR1 SQVTM and CDR2 ANQGSEA. The CDR3 region is CSVHVEDTGELFF. The CDR3 DNA follows: TGCAGCGTTCACGTAGAGGACACCGGGGAGCTGTTTTTT.

This clonotype has at least ten counts. The CDR3 loop reads CASSLRAGGGYNEQFF. CDR3 bases: TGTGCCAGCAGCCTCAGAGCGGGAGGGGGCTACAATGAGCAGTTCTTC. J is TRBJ2-1 and V is TRBV7-9, with 10 nucleotides matching TRBD2. The CDR3 has 16 amino acids. Germline assignment: CDR1 SEHNR and CDR2 FQNEAQ (reference sequence). V dropped 5 bases and J dropped 3; count of bases not matched to a gene: 7.

This clonotype was observed a handful of times. The chain uses TRBV5-6 and TRBJ2-1, with 11 bases fitting TRBD1. Germline trimming cut 2 bases from V and 5 bases from J; bases unmatched to any gene: 3. The CDR3 contains 15 residues. Germline assignment: CDR1 SGHDT and CDR2 YYEEEE. Here the CDR3 reads CASSFRGQGDNEQFF. The CDR3, as DNA: TGTGCCAGCAGCTTTCGGGGACAGGGGGACAATGAGCAGTTCTTC.

The chain uses TRBV10-3 and TRBJ2-2; 7 nucleotides align to TRBD1. The germline V gene has CDR1 ENHRY and CDR2 SYGVKD. The ends lost 7 bases at V and 3 bases at J; junction bases unmatched: 5. The CDR3 contains 14 residues. CDR3 amino acids: CAITDRDHTGELFF. CDR3 coding DNA: TGTGCCATCACCGACAGGGACCACACCGGGGAGCTGTTTTTT.

This clonotype came up many times. V usage is TRBV18 and J usage is TRBJ2-7; TRBD1 matches 12 bases. V shed 3 bases and J 5 bases; nucleotides not matched to a gene: 2. The CDR3 loop spans 14 amino acids. The germline gives CDR1 KGHSH, CDR2 LQKENI. The CDR3 sequence: CASSPGTGGDEQYF. In DNA form, the CDR3 reads TGTGCCAGCTCACCCGGGACAGGGGGCGACGAGCAGTACTTC.

This clonotype was seen only a few times. The chain couples TRBV7-6 to TRBJ1-3; D is ambiguous. CDR3 length: 14 amino acids. Germline loops: CDR1 SGHVS, CDR2 FNYEAQ. Trimming left V 1 base short and J 4 bases short, with 8 bases between. The CDR3 protein is CASSLVAGGNTIYF. CDR3 DNA sequence: TGTGCCAGCAGCTTAGTGGCCGGAGGAAACACCATATATTTT.

This chain uses TRBV7-9 with TRBJ2-7; D call uncertain. CDR3 size: 13 residues. Trimming removed 2 bases from V and 2 bases from J, with 7 bases in between. Per germline, CDR1 SEHNR and CDR2 FQNEAQ (reference sequence). This CDR3 reads CASSLPATYEQYF. CDR3 in DNA: TGTGCCAGCAGCTTACCGGCTACCTACGAGCAGTACTTC.

This clonotype has more than one count but fewer than ten. The gene calls are TRBV20-1 and TRBJ1-1; the D gene is possibly TRBD1 (5 bases). The germline V and J ends were trimmed by 4 bases and 2 bases, with 11 bases remaining between them. The CDR3 covers 13 residues. Germline loops: CDR1 DFQATT, CDR2 SNEGSKA (reference sequence). The CDR3 sequence: CSAITGSNTEAFF. The DNA of the CDR3 is TGCAGTGCTATCACAGGTTCTAACACTGAAGCTTTCTTT.

V gene TRBV12-3 or TRBV12-4 combines with J gene TRBJ1-2, with TRBD1 matching 10 bases. The length of the CDR3 is 16 residues. Trimming took 4 bases from V and 4 from J; bases not matched to a gene: 9. The CDR3 DNA reads TGTGCCAGCAGTTCGGGACAGGGGATGGGTAGCTATGGCTACACCTTC. Translation: CASSSGQGMGSYGYTF.

Only a few counts were recorded for this clonotype. V gene TRBV6-2 or TRBV6-3 combines with J gene TRBJ2-2, with a weak D call TRBD1 (5 bases). CDR1 MNHEY and CDR2 SVGEGT come from the germline V gene. V was shortened by 3 bases and J by 4 bases, with 12 bases between the two germline ends. The CDR3 spans 15 residues. CDR3 amino acids: CASSYQGSSTGELFF. In nucleotides, the CDR3 is TGTGCCAGCAGTTATCAGGGATCCAGCACCGGGGAGCTGTTTTTT.

This clonotype has at least ten counts. CDR3 amino acids: CASSLRDGGGSSYEQYF. Here the CDR3 DNA reads TGTGCCAGCAGCTTACGGGATGGGGGCGGGAGTTCCTACGAGCAGTACTTC. The V gene is TRBV7-3, the J gene TRBJ2-7; maybe TRBD2 (7 bases). CDR1 is SGHTA, CDR2 FQGTGA, per germline. This CDR3 has 17 amino acids. Trimming left V 2 bases short and J 1 base short, with 18 bases between.

On this clonotype: The germline gene is not matched at one end of the junction; a read error may be the cause. The chain combines TRBV12-3 or TRBV12-4 with TRBJ2-2, with a weak D call TRBD2 (6 bases). The CDR3 is made up of 16 amino acids. CDR3 sequence reads: CARSLGEDLNTGELFF. CDR3 DNA: TGTGCCAGGAGTTTAGGGGAGGATTTGAACACCGGGGAGCTGTTTTTT.

This clonotype was seen only a few times. The chain joins TRBV18 to TRBJ1-1; D remains ambiguous. CDR1 and CDR2 from the germline V gene are KGHSH and LQKENI. Trimming stripped 2 bases from V and 5 bases from J, with 12 bases between. The CDR3 extends over 14 amino acids. CDR3 in DNA: TGTGCCAGCTCACCAACTGGGTTTAAGACTGAAGCTTTCTTT. Its protein is CASSPTGFKTEAFF.

This clonotype was counted a few times. The CDR3 region is CATSTTAGTSSGNTIYF. CDR3 DNA: TGTGCCACCAGTACAACCGCCGGGACCAGCTCTGGAAACACCATATATTTT. The V call is TRBV15, the J call TRBJ1-3; maybe TRBD1 (5 bases). V lost 6 bases and J lost 0, with 18 bases in between. Germline loops: CDR1 LNHNV, CDR2 YYDKDF (reference sequence). This CDR3 has 17 residues. Full variable domain (remainder filled in from reference TRBV15 and TRBJ1-3): DAMVIQNPRYQVTQFGKPVTLSCSQTLNHNVMYWYQQKSSQAPKLLFHYYDKDFNNEADTPDNFQSRRPNTSFCFLDIRSPGLGDTAMYLCATSTTAGTSSGNTIYFGEGSWLTVV.